Following are 4 T cell receptor beta chains from one sample sequenced in a study of read filtering for tumor transcriptome and immune sequencing. Molecular barcoded adaptors covering alpha/delta and beta/gamma chains were used on 400 ng RNA. In TCRdb, the reads were re-called with MiXCR into one record per CDR3 protein. The sample includes approximately 150,000 distinct CDR3 sequences, around 14% of them seen just once. What was sequenced was a population of CD138-negative cells sorted from bone marrow. These receptors originate from a donor at least 40 years old with multiple myeloma.

Many counts were recorded for this clonotype. The genes are TRBV7-9 and TRBJ2-1; the match to TRBD2 covers 13 bases. The CDR3 is 13 residues long. CDR1 is SEHNR, CDR2 FQNEAQ, per germline (reference sequence). V was pared by 1 base and J by 15 bases, with 3 bases of the junction left unmatched. The CDR3 here is CASSLGLAGGRFF. As DNA, the CDR3 is TGTGCCAGCAGCTTAGGACTAGCGGGAGGTCGGTTCTTC.

This clonotype was seen at least ten times. The CDR3 region has the DNA TGCGCCAGCAGCCAAGATCTGTTCCAGAACACCGGGGAGCTGTTTTTT. Translation gives CASSQDLFQNTGELFF. The rearrangement uses TRBV4-3 and TRBJ2-2; D gene uncertain. Germline-derived CDR1 and CDR2 are LGHNA and YSLEER. CDR3 length: 16 residues. V was shortened by 0 bases and J by 1 base, with 9 bases between the two germline ends.

V and J are TRBV19 and TRBJ2-7; tentatively, D is TRBD1 or TRBD2 (6 bases each). CDR1 LNHDA and CDR2 SQIVND come from the germline V gene (reference sequence). This CDR3 region has 14 residues. V lost 3 bases to trimming and J lost 3 bases, with 12 bases between them. CDR3 protein: CASSISGGHYEQYF. CDR3 nucleotides: TGTGCCAGTAGTATCTCCGGGGGACACTACGAGCAGTACTTC.

A note on this clonotype: Given a much more abundant clone one base away, this may be a read error. The conserved phenylalanine or tryptophan normally closing the CDR3 is absent here, so this likely arose from a read error. No DNA is shown, since the ends of the CDR3 on it are uncertain; the CDR3 is the one TCRdb lists. V is TRBV4-2 and J is TRBJ1-2; whether TRBD1, the table's D call, matches the DNA was not checked. From germline, CDR1 is LGHNA and CDR2 YNFKEQ. A total of 9 residues make up the CDR3, ends included. The CDR3 loop reads CASSHPRQL.